The 29 T cell receptor beta chains below come from one sample, sequenced in a study of identical twins. Via MiXCR, TCRdb re-called the 5' RACE reads, giving one row per CDR3 protein. The sample records some 260,000 distinct CDR3 sequences, around 15% being singletons. Sample: memory (CD45RO+) T cells sorted from blood. These receptors were taken from a woman aged 18-29 years in good health.

A few counts support this clonotype. The V gene is TRBV6-5, the J gene TRBJ2-1; no reliable D call. Germline V gives CDR1 MNHEY, CDR2 SVGAGI. Between the trimmed V and J ends, which lost 4 bases and 10 bases, there was a span of 11 bases. CDR3 length: 12 residues. The CDR3 sequence: CASSSDLEEQFF. The CDR3, as DNA: TGTGCCAGCAGTTCCGACCTAGAGGAGCAGTTCTTC.

The gene calls are TRBV6-2 or TRBV6-3 and TRBJ1-4; 8 nucleotides line up with TRBD1. This CDR3 has 14 residues. V shed 2 bases, J shed 7 bases, and the junction held 3 bases outside the gene matches. The V gene's germline CDR1 is MNHEY and CDR2 SVGEGT. CDR3 region: CASSYADRAEKLFF. In DNA form, the CDR3 reads TGTGCCAGCAGTTACGCGGACAGGGCTGAAAAACTGTTTTTT.

A few counts support this clonotype. The genes are TRBV5-4 and TRBJ2-1; no definite D call. The germline V and J ends were trimmed by 4 bases and 4 bases, with 21 bases remaining between them. The CDR3 has 17 amino acids. CDR1 and CDR2 (germline): SGHNT, YYREEE (reference sequence). The CDR3 sequence is CASSAGITQLQYNEQFF. CDR3 sequence (DNA): TGTGCCAGCAGCGCAGGAATCACTCAGCTACAATACAATGAGCAGTTCTTC. The whole variable domain, filled in from reference TRBV5-4 and TRBJ2-1, reads ETGVTQSPTHLIKTRGQQVTLRCSSQSGHNTVSWYQQALGQGPQFIFQYYREEENGRGNFPPRFSGLQFPNYSSELNVNALELDDSALYLCASSAGITQLQYNEQFFGPGTRLTVL.

V is TRBV5-1 and J is TRBJ1-1; D unresolved. Trimming took 0 bases from V and 1 from J, leaving 7 bases between them. Germline V gene lookup returns CDR1 SGHRS and CDR2 YFSETQ. The CDR3 covers 14 residues. CDR3 region: CASSLVGPNTEAFF. CDR3 DNA sequence: TGCGCCAGCAGCTTGGTGGGTCCGAACACTGAAGCTTTCTTT.

This clonotype was seen only a few times. The genes are TRBV5-1 and TRBJ1-1; a possible D gene is TRBD1 (6 bases). Per germline, CDR1 SGHRS and CDR2 YFSETQ. The V and J ends lost 4 bases and 3 bases respectively, with 16 bases between them. The CDR3 consists of 15 residues. The CDR3 DNA follows: TGCGCCAGCAGCAACCTACGCCCAGGGGACACTGAAGCTTTCTTT. Translating it yields CASSNLRPGDTEAFF.

The chain links TRBV6-5 to TRBJ1-1; D might be TRBD1 (6 bases). The V gene's germline CDR1 is MNHEY and CDR2 SVGAGI. V gave up 2 bases and J gave up 6 bases, with 16 bases separating them. The CDR3 extends over 15 amino acids. In DNA, the CDR3 is TGTGCCAGCAGTTACGGTGGGAGGACAGTTGCTGAAGCTTTCTTT. Translated, it gives CASSYGGRTVAEAFF.

This CDR3 reads CASSFGTAIPYEQYF. The CDR3, as DNA: TGTGCCAGCAGCTTTGGGACAGCAATTCCCTACGAGCAGTACTTC. The chain has TRBV7-2 and TRBJ2-7; 7 nucleotides match TRBD1. The germline V gene has CDR1 SGHTA and CDR2 FQGNSA. The CDR3 runs to 15 residues. V was clipped by 3 bases and J by 2 bases; unmatched bases: 7. Combining the CDR3 with reference TRBV7-2 and TRBJ2-7 gives the whole variable domain GAGVSQSPSNKVTEKGKDVELRCDPISGHTALYWYRQSLGQGLEFLIYFQGNSAPDKSGLPSDRFSAERTGGSVSTLTIQRTQQEDSAVYLCASSFGTAIPYEQYFGPGTRLTVT.

The chain couples TRBV11-2 to TRBJ2-1; D is possibly TRBD2 (7 bases). From germline, CDR1 is SGHAT and CDR2 FQNNGV. This CDR3 has 18 residues. Trimming removed 6 bases from V and 2 bases from J, with 23 bases in between. The CDR3 bases are TGTGCCAGCAGGGGAGTTGGGGGGGGCCTTCAGACCTACAATGAGCAGTTCTTC. Protein product: CASRGVGGGLQTYNEQFF. Variable domain in full (rest from reference TRBV11-2 and TRBJ2-1): EAGVAQSPRYKIIEKRQSVAFWCNPISGHATLYWYQQILGQGPKLLIQFQNNGVVDDSQLPKDRFSAERLKGVDSTLKIQPAKLEDSAVYLCASRGVGGGLQTYNEQFFGPGTRLTVL.

The table lists this clonotype with a few counts. V usage is TRBV5-5 and J usage is TRBJ2-2, with D uncertain. The CDR3 loop spans 15 amino acids. The V and J ends lost 4 bases and 1 base respectively, with 11 bases between them. The germline V gene encodes CDR1 SGHKS and CDR2 YYEKEE (reference sequence). In nucleotides, the CDR3 is TGTGCCAGCAGCCGGTCCGGCGTGAACACCGGGGAGCTGTTTTTT. Translation: CASSRSGVNTGELFF.

This clonotype came up a few times. The V and J genes are TRBV12-5 and TRBJ1-1; no firm D call. Per the germline V gene, CDR1 is LGHNT and CDR2 is FRNRAP. This CDR3 has 13 residues. Trimming pared 5 bases from V and 3 bases from J, leaving 10 bases between. The CDR3 DNA is TGTGCTAGTGGTAGGCAGTCAGACACTGAAGCTTTCTTT. Its protein product is CASGRQSDTEAFF.

The table lists this clonotype with a few counts. The chain carries TRBV7-8 and TRBJ1-1; no definite D call. The ends were cut back, 2 bases at V and 0 bases at J, with 4 bases in the middle. The CDR3 totals 13 residues. The V gene's germline CDR1 is SGHVS and CDR2 FQNEAQ. CDR3 region: CASSLWMNTEAFF. The CDR3 coding sequence is TGTGCCAGCAGCTTATGGATGAACACTGAAGCTTTCTTT.

This clonotype was counted at least ten times. The chain joins TRBV4-3 to TRBJ2-3; 10 nucleotides agree with TRBD2. The CDR3 runs 16 residues. Germline CDR1 and CDR2: LGHNA and YSLEER. The V gene end was trimmed by 0 bases and the J gene end by 4 bases; junction bases not matched to a gene: 4. The CDR3 region is CASSQDLAGVPDTQYF. In nucleotides, the CDR3 is TGCGCCAGCAGCCAAGATCTAGCGGGAGTACCAGATACGCAGTATTTT.

This clonotype was seen just once. V and J are TRBV7-7 and TRBJ2-5; weak D call: TRBD2 (6 bases). V lost 1 base, J lost 4 bases, and 10 bases lay in between. The CDR3 is 14 residues long. Germline CDR1 reads SSHAT; CDR2 reads FNYEAQ (reference sequence). CDR3 in amino acids: CASSLGGGVETQYF. In DNA form, the CDR3 reads TGTGCCAGCAGCTTAGGCGGAGGGGTAGAGACCCAGTACTTC. The full variable domain, rest sourced from reference TRBV7-7 and TRBJ2-5, is GAGVSQSPRYKVTKRGQDVTLRCDPISSHATLYWYQQALGQGPEFLTYFNYEAQPDKSGLPSDRFSAERPEGSISTLTIQRTEQRDSAMYRCASSLGGGVETQYFGPGTRLLVL.

The gene calls are TRBV18 and TRBJ2-2, with a possible D match to TRBD1 (6 bases). The germline V gene encodes CDR1 KGHSH and CDR2 LQKENI. Trimming cost V 3 bases and J 3 bases, with 11 bases left between them. The CDR3 is 15 residues long. DNA of the CDR3: TGTGCCAGCTCACCCCGGGACACTGACACCGGGGAGCTGTTTTTT. Translating it yields CASSPRDTDTGELFF.

This clonotype was counted between two and nine times. This rearrangement joins TRBV7-6 to TRBJ2-7, with a tentative D call TRBD1 (6 bases). The CDR3 sequence is 15 residues long. Germline V gene sequence: CDR1 SGHVS, CDR2 FNYEAQ. V lost 5 bases and J 2 bases, leaving 16 bases between the germline ends. CDR3 in amino acids: CASSKGPGETYEQYF. CDR3 nucleotide sequence: TGTGCCAGCAGCAAAGGTCCAGGGGAGACCTACGAGCAGTACTTC.

This chain links TRBV7-2 with TRBJ2-7; D may be TRBD1 (6 bases). Trimming pared 4 bases from V and 2 bases from J, leaving 12 bases between. Germline V CDR1 and CDR2: SGHTA, FQGNSA. CDR3 size: 14 residues. Here the CDR3 reads CASSSSTGTYEQYF. The CDR3 nucleotides read TGTGCCAGCAGCTCAAGCACAGGGACCTACGAGCAGTACTTC.

This clonotype was recorded at least ten times. V is TRBV27 and J is TRBJ1-2; weak D call: TRBD1 (5 bases). The CDR3 consists of 14 residues. CDR1 and CDR2 from the germline V gene are MNHEY and SMNVEV (reference sequence). Trimming removed 2 bases from V and 8 bases from J, with 15 bases in between. The DNA of the CDR3 is TGTGCCAGCAGTTTAGAGGGGAGGGGATCGGGCTACACCTTC. Protein: CASSLEGRGSGYTF.

This clonotype has only a few counts. The chain carries TRBV7-9 and TRBJ2-7, with TRBD2 identical over 8 bases. Germline CDR1 is SEHNR and CDR2 is FQNEAQ (reference sequence). The CDR3 loop spans 15 amino acids. V was pared by 1 base and J by 0 bases, with 2 bases of the junction left unmatched. The CDR3 loop reads CASSLGGLGSYEQYF. The CDR3 bases are TGTGCCAGCAGCTTAGGGGGACTAGGCTCCTACGAGCAGTACTTC. Full variable domain (remainder filled in from reference TRBV7-9 and TRBJ2-7): DTGVSQNPRHKITKRGQNVTFRCDPISEHNRLYWYRQTLGQGPEFLTYFQNEAQLEKSRLLSDRFSAERPKGSFSTLEIQRTEQGDSAMYLCASSLGGLGSYEQYFGPGTRLTVT.

This clonotype was found a few times. The V and J genes are TRBV7-6 and TRBJ2-3; D is possibly TRBD1 (5 bases). CDR3 size: 17 residues. V lost 3 bases, J lost 4 bases, and 20 bases lay in between. Germline CDR1 reads SGHVS; CDR2 reads FNYEAQ. The CDR3 is CASSFRLGTGRPDTQYF. The CDR3 DNA reads TGTGCCAGCAGCTTTCGCCTTGGAACAGGCCGACCAGATACGCAGTATTTT.

In this sample, this clonotype turned up many times. The gene calls are TRBV4-2 and TRBJ1-3; TRBD1 might be the D (5 bases). V lost 0 bases and J 2 bases, leaving 8 bases between the germline ends. The CDR3 consists of 15 residues. Germline V gene sequence: CDR1 LGHNA, CDR2 YNFKEQ. The CDR3 DNA reads TGTGCCAGCAGCCAAGACGGGGGGGCTGGAAACACCATATATTTT. Amino acids: CASSQDGGAGNTIYF.

A few counts support this clonotype. The J gene is TRBJ2-1, the V gene TRBV7-2; TRBD2 aligns across 8 bases. The CDR3 length is 14 residues. From germline, CDR1 is SGHTA and CDR2 FQGNSA. The V and J ends lost 1 base and 10 bases, in that order; junction bases with no gene match: 6. CDR3 bases: TGTGCCAGCAGCTTAGGGAGCGGGAGTGTGGAGCAGTTCTTC. This translates into CASSLGSGSVEQFF.

The chain links TRBV7-2 to TRBJ2-1; 7 bases match TRBD2. V lost 5 bases to trimming and J lost 6 bases; unmatched junction nucleotides: 4. CDR1 and CDR2 from the germline V gene are SGHTA and FQGNSA. This CDR3 region has 13 residues. For the CDR3, the DNA is TGTGCCAGCAGCGTCTCTAGCGGCAATGAGCAGTTCTTC. Translating gives CASSVSSGNEQFF.

This clonotype appeared a few times. V is TRBV9 and J is TRBJ2-6, with 8 bases aligning to TRBD1. The CDR3 extends over 13 amino acids. CDR1 and CDR2 (germline): SGDLS, YYNGEE. J lost 8 bases, V lost 4 bases, and 2 bases had no gene match. DNA for the CDR3: TGTGCCAGCAGCCGACAGGGGCCCAACGTCCTGACTTTC. This encodes CASSRQGPNVLTF.

This rearrangement joins TRBV29-1 to TRBJ2-7, with D perhaps being TRBD1 or TRBD2 (6 bases each). Trimming shortened V by 4 bases and J by 6 bases, and 13 bases separated the two germline ends. This CDR3 is 12 amino acids long. Germline V gene lookup returns CDR1 SQVTM and CDR2 ANQGSEA. CDR3 protein: CSVVTTGAEQYF. The CDR3, as DNA: TGCAGCGTTGTCACGACGGGGGCCGAGCAGTACTTC.

The chain uses TRBV5-5 and TRBJ2-3; D unclear. Trimming took 2 bases from V and 5 from J, leaving 9 bases between them. This CDR3 is built from 13 residues. Per the germline V gene, CDR1 is SGHKS and CDR2 is YYEKEE (reference sequence). This CDR3 reads CASSFQKQDTQYF. CDR3 coding DNA: TGTGCCAGCAGCTTTCAGAAACAAGATACGCAGTATTTT.

This clonotype has ten or more counts. The chain couples TRBV6-1 to TRBJ1-1; 8 bases fit TRBD1. There are 13 residues in the CDR3. The J segment lost 0 bases and the V segment lost 11 bases, leaving 5 bases of the junction unmatched. CDR1 and CDR2 (germline): MNHNS, SASEGT. CDR3 sequence: CAAYRGMNTEAFF. The CDR3 coding sequence is TGTGCCGCGTACAGGGGGATGAACACTGAAGCTTTCTTT.

J is TRBJ2-4 and V is TRBV5-5; TRBD1 matches 9 bases. With 2 bases clipped from V and 16 bases from J, the junction kept 10 bases outside the gene matches. The CDR3 has 13 residues. Germline V gene data show CDR1 as SGHKS and CDR2 as YYEKEE (reference sequence). For the CDR3, the DNA is TGTGCCAGCAGCTTCGCGGGGCGGGACAGGGAATACTTC. Translated: CASSFAGRDREYF.

The gene calls are TRBV15 and TRBJ1-1; D gene unclear. The CDR3 extends over 15 amino acids. V was cut by 0 bases and J by 1 base, with 9 bases left in between. Germline values: CDR1 LNHNV, CDR2 YYDKDF (reference sequence). CDR3 region: CATSRDQRENTEAFF. The CDR3 bases are TGTGCCACCAGCAGAGATCAGCGCGAGAACACTGAAGCTTTCTTT.

The rearrangement links TRBV18 to TRBJ2-3, with a possible D match to TRBD2 (5 bases). Trimming shortened V by 2 bases and J by 5 bases, and 14 bases separated the two germline ends. CDR1 and CDR2 (germline): KGHSH, LQKENI. The CDR3 runs to 15 residues. CDR3 region: CASSPAGALGDTQYF. In DNA, the CDR3 is TGTGCCAGCTCACCAGCGGGTGCTCTGGGAGATACGCAGTATTTT.